Given below is one T cell receptor (beta chain) in context. Its antigen is unknown. From germline, CDR1 is MDHEN and CDR2 SYDVKM. This CDR3 is built from 13 residues. The V and J ends lost 5 bases and 2 bases, in that order; junction bases with no gene match: 2. Using a J-beta primer mix together with a sample-barcoded 5' primer, a second PCR was run for roughly 7 to 12 cycles. All samples yielded 3 million or more CDR3-containing paired-end reads. A single record per CDR3 protein comes from TCRdb applying MiXCR to the 5' RACE reads. The sample comprises 650,000 to 800,000 distinct CDR3 sequences, 40% to 65% of which are singletons, and roughly 14% rests with the top ten. These data belong to a study of blood T cells in healthy people across ages. Study summary: Per two T cells, about one barcoded beta molecule was captured through template switching. The study, taken as a whole, reports: No one knew whether donors had CMV, which possibly confounded expanded clonotype changes.

Sequenced: blood. This TCR derives from a woman of 80 years or more in good health. The chain combines TRBV28 with TRBJ1-2; 7 nucleotides agree with TRBD1. Written as DNA, the CDR3 is TGTGCCAGCAGTCACAGGGGCAACTATGGCTACACCTTC. This sequence encodes CASSHRGNYGYTF.